This section outlines one T cell receptor beta chain sequence together with its context. The target of this receptor is not known. Per-base qualities were not stored, and no clone one base away is much larger. The sample comes from a study of patients and donors after allogeneic stem cell transplantation (dated by TCRdb to about 2020). Library preparation employed RT-PCR. The sample was run on a NextSeq 550. The raw public reads went through TCRdb reprocessing: fastp at Q25, MiXCR clone calling, in-frame beta chains kept. Duplicate CDR3 protein sequences are folded into a single record with the most common DNA and genes. This sample holds 900,000 to 1,000,000 distinct CDR3 sequences; approximately 19% were observed only once. The leading ten clones occupy 6% of the sample. Via the germline V gene (reference sequence), CDR1 is DFQATT and CDR2 SNEGSKA. The CDR3 goes from the cysteine to the phenylalanine over 13 residues. The kept DNA is CDR3 alone, 39 bases in frame from the first base. V was cut back by 5 bases and J by 4 bases, leaving a gap of 15 bases between them.

The receptor was isolated from a human donor who was either an allogeneic HSCT recipient or a stem cell or donor lymphocyte infusion donor (not recorded which). It is not recorded whose cells these are; they may come from a transplant donor. This sequence uses TRBV20-1 and TRBJ2-7; 6 matching bases give a weak D call of TRBD1. The sequenced material came from blood, either unsorted or a sorted T cell fraction (not recorded which). The CDR3 has the sequence CSAPATGYYEQYF. The sequenced DNA: TGCAGTGCTCCGGCCACAGGGTATTACGAGCAGTACTTC.